This T cell receptor beta chain was observed in a study of vaccination and CD4 T cells after COVID-19. In its sample, this clonotype was seen a few times. Its specificity is not known. The Oncomine TCR Beta short-read assay was applied to DNA of cultured CD4+ T cells. TCRdb fed the PCR reads into MiXCR, producing one record per CDR3 protein. Counted here are about 13,000 distinct CDR3 sequences, around four fifths occurring once; the ten biggest clones make up about 7.4%. Germline CDR1 reads MNHNS; CDR2 reads SASEGT. The CDR3 is made up of 12 amino acids. V dropped 2 bases and J dropped 4 bases, with 3 bases sitting between them. The treatment: approximately 9-day PBMC culture with coronavirus spike peptide pools or control peptides (ViraFEST assay). For ViraFEST, peptide pools expanded antigen-specific T cells, after which the TCRs were sequenced.

The sequence was collected from a human donor who received a COVID-19 vaccine. Specimen: CD4+ T cells from blood, cultured in vitro, collected after SARS-CoV-2 vaccination. The V gene is TRBV6-1, the J gene TRBJ1-5; unclear D gene. The CDR3 loop is CASSELNQPQHF. CDR3 nucleotide sequence: TGTGCCAGCAGTGAACTGAATCAGCCCCAGCATTTT.